Included here is one T cell receptor (beta chain) sequence, with context. Its antigen is currently unknown. The CDR3 covers 12 residues. Germline CDR1 is SGHRS and CDR2 is YFSETQ. V lost 0 bases to trimming and J lost 6 bases, with 6 bases between them. This sample stems from a study of graft-versus-host responses after intestinal transplantation. Study results and caveats: Ileal or blood samples showed some GvH clones first, and such clones were also found in recipient marrow. Allografts carried high graft-versus-host to host-versus-graft clonal ratios in patients having graft-donor T cell macrochimerism.

Sequenced by immunoSEQ multiplex PCR; TCRdb stores in-frame clones only, minus some. The sample records roughly 97,000 clones, around nine tenths being singletons. This sequence originates from a human patient who received an intestinal transplant, so some T cells may come from the graft donor. The genes are TRBV5-1 and TRBJ1-1; D gene uncertain. The sequencing used PBMCs, collected 453 days after intestinal transplant. The CDR3 nucleotides are TGCGCCAGCAGCTTGGGGGATGCTGAAGCTTTCTTT. Protein: CASSLGDAEAFF.